The clone carrying this T cell receptor beta chain has a handful of counts. Its antigen is still unknown. The sample originates from a study of response to subunit inactivated influenza vaccine. Study-wide results and caveats: The authors suggested that every seasonal influenza vaccination recruits few new T cells.

MiXCR, run by TCRdb on the RT-PCR reads, gives a single entry per CDR3 protein. The sample lists about 800,000 distinct CDR3 sequences; about 20% were seen once. The source material was PBMCs from blood, sampled roughly 5 days after vaccination. This TCR derives from a man aged 45-60 years who received an inactivated influenza vaccine.

CDR3 DNA: TGTGCCAGCAGTCTTACCTCCCTTGGTTACGAGCAGTACTTC. Translating it yields CASSLTSLGYEQYF. J is TRBJ2-7 and V is TRBV7-2; D remains unclear. The V gene's germline CDR1 is SGHTA and CDR2 FQGNSA. V gave up 6 bases and J gave up 4 bases, with 16 bases separating them. This CDR3 spans 14 amino acids.